This entry lists 15 T cell receptor beta chains sequenced from one sample in a study of OX40 agonist ivuxolimab in advanced cancers. The repertoire was sequenced with immunoSEQ multiplex PCR; TCRdb's copy has only in-frame clones and lacks some. The sample has around 70,000 clones, over 75% seen once. This sample comprised CD4+ or CD8+ T cells sorted from blood, obtained in a trial of the OX40 agonist ivuxolimab. These TCRs come from an adult with an advanced solid tumor such as melanoma, head and neck, liver or kidney cancer.

This CDR3 reads CASSLRGSGGDYGYTF. The CDR3 coding sequence is TGTGCCAGCAGCTTACGGGGGTCCGGGGGCGACTATGGCTACACCTTC. V usage is TRBV7-3 and J usage is TRBJ1-2; the D gene is possibly TRBD1 (6 bases). The germline CDR1 and CDR2 sequences are SGHTA and FQGTGA. V was clipped by 2 bases and J by 3 bases, with 16 bases between them. The CDR3 is made up of 16 amino acids.

The chain joins TRBV28 to TRBJ1-5, with D possibly being TRBD1 (6 bases). This CDR3 region has 15 residues. Trimming removed 5 bases at V and 0 bases at J, with 11 bases between. CDR1 and CDR2 from the germline V gene are MDHEN and SYDVKM. The CDR3 DNA follows: TGTGCCAGCAGTACCGGACAGCCTAGCAATCAGCCCCAGCATTTT. Translating it yields CASSTGQPSNQPQHF.

The chain employs TRBV5-3 and TRBJ1-4, with a weak D call TRBD1 (5 bases). TRBV5-3 is known as an ORF, though its function is uncertain. This CDR3 comprises 14 residues. Trimming pared 6 bases from V and 2 bases from J, leaving 11 bases between. The CDR3 coding sequence is TGTGCCAGAATACTAAAGGGGACTAATGAAAAACTGTTTTTT. It yields the protein CARILKGTNEKLFF.

The gene calls are TRBV25-1 and TRBJ2-7, with D perhaps TRBD2 (5 bases). The CDR3 runs 14 residues. With 4 bases removed from V and 0 bases from J, the gap between germline ends came to 10 bases. CDR1 and CDR2 (germline): MGHDK, SYGVNS. CDR3 DNA: TGTGCCAGCAGTGCCCCCGGACTCTCCTACGAGCAGTACTTC. Its protein product is CASSAPGLSYEQYF.

This chain joins TRBV18 and TRBJ2-2; D gene ambiguous. V lost 6 bases and J lost 6, with 14 bases in between. Germline V CDR1 and CDR2: KGHSH, LQKENI. The CDR3 covers 14 residues. In nucleotides, the CDR3 is TGTGCCAGCTCCCCCTCGAAGGGCTCCGGGGAGCTGTTTTTT. Translation: CASSPSKGSGELFF.

This clone was detected only a few times. The CDR3: CASSRQGIQETQYF. The CDR3 DNA reads as TGTGCCAGCAGTCGACAGGGGATCCAAGAGACCCAGTACTTC. The chain carries TRBV5-4 and TRBJ2-5, with 8 bases that match TRBD1. Germline CDR1 and CDR2: SGHNT and YYREEE (reference sequence). The CDR3 contains 14 residues. Trimming took 5 bases from V and 1 from J; bases not matched to a gene: 4.

V usage is TRBV7-9 and J usage is TRBJ2-1, with a tentative D call TRBD2 (5 bases). V lost 5 bases and J 4 bases, leaving 9 bases between the germline ends. The germline CDR1 and CDR2 sequences are SEHNR and FQNEAQ (reference sequence). The CDR3 sequence is 13 residues long. CDR3 protein: CASSTRLYNEQFF. The CDR3 DNA reads as TGTGCCAGCAGCACCCGACTATACAATGAGCAGTTCTTC. The variable domain in full, completed from reference TRBV7-9 and TRBJ2-1, reads DTGVSQNPRHKITKRGQNVTFRCDPISEHNRLYWYRQTLGQGPEFLTYFQNEAQLEKSRLLSDRFSAERPKGSFSTLEIQRTEQGDSAMYLCASSTRLYNEQFFGPGTRLTVL.

A single count supports this clone. The chain joins TRBV14 to TRBJ1-1; a possible D gene is TRBD1 (5 bases). Germline CDR1 reads SGHDN; CDR2 reads FVKESK. V lost 2 bases and J 1 base, leaving 14 bases between the germline ends. The CDR3 extends over 16 amino acids. The CDR3 DNA reads TGTGCCAGCAGCCAACCATTGGGGAGGGGGAACACTGAAGCTTTCTTT. Protein sequence: CASSQPLGRGNTEAFF.

J is TRBJ2-5 and V is TRBV20-1; D is undetermined. Trimming cost V 2 bases and J 4 bases, with 5 bases left between them. The CDR3 length is 11 residues. Germline V gives CDR1 DFQATT, CDR2 SNEGSKA (reference sequence). The CDR3 sequence: CSARWTETQYF. CDR3 coding DNA: TGCAGTGCTAGATGGACAGAGACCCAGTACTTC.

The chain recombines TRBV4-2 with TRBJ2-3; 10 bases map to TRBD2. CDR3 length: 16 amino acids. CDR1 is LGHNA, CDR2 YNFKEQ, per germline. J was trimmed by 2 bases and V by 6 bases; bases with no gene match: 8. The CDR3 protein is CASRRTSGDLTDTQYF. The CDR3 region has the DNA TGTGCCAGCAGGCGGACTAGCGGAGACCTCACAGATACGCAGTATTTT.

This clone came up once. The chain has TRBV19 and TRBJ2-7; D remains unclear. V lost 4 bases, J lost 2 bases, and 9 bases lay in between. Germline CDR1 and CDR2: LNHDA and SQIVND (reference sequence). This CDR3 is built from 13 residues. The CDR3 loop is CASSRADAYEQYF. CDR3 in DNA: TGTGCCAGTAGTAGGGCGGATGCCTACGAGCAGTACTTC. Supplemented by reference TRBV19 and TRBJ2-7, the full variable domain reads DGGITQSPKYLFRKEGQNVTLSCEQNLNHDAMYWYRQDPGQGLRLIYYSQIVNDFQKGDIAEGYSVSREKKESFPLTVTSAQKNPTAFYLCASSRADAYEQYFGPGTRLTVT.

The chain uses TRBV6-5 and TRBJ2-7, with a weak D call TRBD2 (6 bases). Germline V gives CDR1 MNHEY, CDR2 SVGAGI. V lost 6 bases to trimming and J lost 2 bases, with 14 bases between them. The CDR3 consists of 14 residues. CDR3 sequence reads: CASRGTETTYEQYF. DNA for the CDR3: TGTGCCAGCAGGGGGACTGAAACCACCTACGAGCAGTACTTC.

In DNA, the CDR3 is TGTGCCAGCAGTACACGGGACAGCACAGATACGCAGTATTTT. This gives the protein CASSTRDSTDTQYF. This chain uses TRBV6-5 with TRBJ2-3; D may be TRBD1 or TRBD2 (5 bases each). CDR1 is MNHEY and CDR2 is SVGAGI in the germline V gene. This CDR3 is built from 14 residues. V was cut by 5 bases and J by 0 bases, with 9 bases left in between.

The V and J genes are TRBV28 and TRBJ2-7; the match to TRBD2 covers 12 bases. There are 17 residues in the CDR3. Germline CDR1 and CDR2: MDHEN and SYDVKM. J lost 2 bases, V lost 6 bases, and 11 bases had no gene match. CDR3 sequence: CASRSPSGRARAYEQYF. CDR3 nucleotides: TGTGCCAGCAGGTCACCTAGCGGGAGGGCCAGGGCCTACGAGCAGTACTTC.

The V call is TRBV5-5, the J call TRBJ1-1; no clear D. Germline V CDR1 and CDR2: SGHKS, YYEKEE (reference sequence). The V gene lost 3 bases and the J gene lost 7 bases, with 10 bases spanning the gap. The CDR3 length is 12 residues. The CDR3: CASSSNGREAFF. The CDR3 coding sequence is TGTGCCAGCAGCTCGAATGGGCGTGAAGCTTTCTTT.